This TCR beta chain was observed in a study of shared clonotypes between healthy human individuals. General study results and limits: Relative to their counterparts shared across all four donors, non-shared clonotypes exhibited diminished generation probabilities.

The split of CD4+ cells yielded CD45RA+ naive and CD45RA-negative memory subsets. Researchers divided each subset's genomic DNA evenly across several immunoSEQ plates. Method: immunoSEQ multiplex PCR; TCRdb's copy keeps in-frame clones and lacks some. The sample yields about 1.1 million clones, approximately 78% seen once. Concerning this clone: The target antigen is unknown.

This clonotype was sampled from a young man in good health. Some clones in this sample may be carry-over from other donors' samples. What was sequenced was memory CD4+ T cells from PBMCs. Subset reported: CD45RA-negative fraction.

The CDR3, as DNA: TGTGCCAGCTCAACGGGACCCTTGAACACCGGGGAGCTGTTTTTT. Translation: CASSTGPLNTGELFF. This chain connects TRBV18 to TRBJ2-2; D possibly uses TRBD1 or TRBD2 (5 bases each). The CDR3 has 15 residues. Trimming took off 5 bases at V and 1 base at J, with 11 bases between the two ends. Germline assignment: CDR1 KGHSH and CDR2 LQKENI.